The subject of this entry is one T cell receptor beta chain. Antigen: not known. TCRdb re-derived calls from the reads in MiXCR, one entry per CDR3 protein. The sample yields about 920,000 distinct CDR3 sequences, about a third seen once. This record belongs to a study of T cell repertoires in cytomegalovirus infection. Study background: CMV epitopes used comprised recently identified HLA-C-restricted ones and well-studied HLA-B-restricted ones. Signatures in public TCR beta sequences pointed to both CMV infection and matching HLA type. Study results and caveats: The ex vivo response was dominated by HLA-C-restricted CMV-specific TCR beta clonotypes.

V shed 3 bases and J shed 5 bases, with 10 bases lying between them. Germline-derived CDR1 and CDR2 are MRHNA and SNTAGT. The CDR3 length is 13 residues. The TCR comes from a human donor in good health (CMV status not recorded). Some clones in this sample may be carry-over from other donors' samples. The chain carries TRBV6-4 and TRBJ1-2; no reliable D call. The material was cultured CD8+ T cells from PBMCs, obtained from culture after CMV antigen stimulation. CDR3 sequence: CASSDGGPYGYTF. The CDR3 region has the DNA TGTGCCAGCAGTGATGGCGGACCGTATGGCTACACCTTC.